A selection of T cell receptor beta chains follows, all from one sample in a study of blood T cell repertoires in COVID-19. Sequencing was performed with immunoSEQ multiplex PCR; in TCRdb, only in-frame clones are kept and a portion is missing. The data hold 150,000 or so clones, with 84% observed a single time. The specimen sequenced was peripheral blood. The receptors derive from a woman aged 45 to 65 in a cohort sampled during active or convalescent COVID-19. Both conserved end residues are part of each CDR3. A D gene is named only where the DNA matches it firmly. The size field is filled for only some rows; it gives once, few, many or a size class.

TRBV6-6	.	TRBD2	TRBJ2-7	TGTGCCAGCAGTTACTCAGTAGCGGGGCCCTACGAGCAGTACTTC	CASSYSVAGPYEQYF
TRBV3-1/TRBV3-2	.	.	TRBJ2-7	TGTGCCAGCAGCCAATCACAGTACGAGCAGTACTTC	CASSQSQYEQYF
TRBV21-1	.	.	TRBJ1-2	TGTGCCAGCAGCAAAGTTAGCTCGCCCCATGGCTACACCTTC	CASSKVSSPHGYTF
TRBV7-8	.	TRBD1	TRBJ1-5	TGTGCCAGCAGAACCGGGACAGGGGATCAGCCCCAGCATTTT	CASRTGTGDQPQHF
TRBV7-8	few	.	TRBJ1-3	TGTGCCAGCTCTAAAAGCCGGGTGTTGAGCTCTGGAAACACCATATATTTT	CASSKSRVLSSGNTIYF
TRBV5-1	.	TRBD1	TRBJ2-1	TGCGCCAGCAGCTTGGCGCCGACAGGGCTGAGGAAGAATGAGCAGTTCTTC	CASSLAPTGLRKNEQFF
TRBV30	.	.	TRBJ2-1	TGTGCCTGGAGTTTTGGGGACATGCAGTTCTTC	CAWSFGDMQFF
TRBV5-1	once	TRBD1	TRBJ2-7	TGCGCCAGCAGCACACAGGGGGCCAACGAGCAGTACTTC	CASSTQGANEQYF
TRBV28	.	.	TRBJ1-3	TGTGCCAGCAGCCCACAGGGTGGTTACTCTGGAAACACCATATATTTT	CASSPQGGYSGNTIYF
TRBV24-1	.	.	TRBJ2-3	TGTGCCACCAGTGATTTTGGAGGGACGGAGACAGATACGCAGTATTTT	CATSDFGGTETDTQYF
TRBV11-2	.	.	TRBJ1-1	TGTGCCAGCAGCTCCCCACAGAGTGGAACTGAAGCTTTCTTT	CASSSPQSGTEAFF
TRBV5-1	.	.	TRBJ2-1	TGCGCCAGCAGCCCCGACAGTTCCTACAATGAGCAGTTCTTC	CASSPDSSYNEQFF
TRBV9	.	.	TRBJ1-4	TGTGCCAGCAGCCCCCGTACAGCAACTAATGAAAAACTGTTTTTT	CASSPRTATNEKLFF
TRBV2	few	TRBD1	TRBJ1-4	TGTGCCAGCAGACTAGGTCAGGGGGATGAAAAACTGTTTTTT	CASRLGQGDEKLFF
TRBV11-2	.	.	TRBJ2-2	TGTGCCAGCAGCTTAGGGACCATACAGGGCCCGAACACCGGGGAGCTGTTTTTT	CASSLGTIQGPNTGELFF
TRBV30	.	.	TRBJ2-7	TGTGCCTCCCGAGGCGCCTACGAGCAGTACTTC	CASRGAYEQYF
TRBV6-5	.	.	TRBJ2-2	TGTGCCAGCAGAGGGGGAAATCGGAACACCGGGGAGCTGTTTTTT	CASRGGNRNTGELFF
TRBV5-4	.	.	TRBJ1-1	TGTGCCAGCAGCTTGGTTGGGAGTACGGGAACTGAAGCTTTCTTT	CASSLVGSTGTEAFF
TRBV5-6	.	TRBD1	TRBJ1-2	TGTGCCAGCAGCTTTCAGGGGGCGTCGCATCGGGGCTACACCTTC	CASSFQGASHRGYTF
TRBV2	.	TRBD1	TRBJ1-6	TGTGCCAGCAGACCTGGACAGGGAGGGAATTCACCCCTCCACTTT	CASRPGQGGNSPLHF
TRBV21-1	.	.	TRBJ1-2	TGTGCCAGCAGCAAAAGGTGGAGGACAGGCTCCTATGGCTACACCTTC	CASSKRWRTGSYGYTF
TRBV12-3/TRBV12-4	.	.	TRBJ1-5	TGTGCCAGCAGGCGGGGGGGCGGTCAGCCCCAGCATTTT	CASRRGGGQPQHF
TRBV7-9	few	.	TRBJ1-1	TGTGCCAGCAGCTTAGGGACCAGGGGAGTAGCTTTCTTT	CASSLGTRGVAFF
TRBV5-1	once	TRBD2	TRBJ2-1	TGCGCCAGCAGCCGACCTAGCGGGGGGGCCCACGATGAGCAGTTCTTC	CASSRPSGGAHDEQFF
TRBV7-9	.	TRBD1	TRBJ2-1	TGTGCCAGCAGCTTACTGACCACCGGGACAGGGGGCGGTGAGCAGTTCTTC	CASSLLTTGTGGGEQFF
TRBV19	.	TRBD2	TRBJ2-1	TGTGCCAGCTTCATCGGGCCGGGGGGGCTGAGCTCCTACAATGAGCAGTTCTTC	CASFIGPGGLSSYNEQFF
TRBV2	.	TRBD1	TRBJ2-5	TGTGCCAGCAGTGTCATGACAGGGCCTCAAGAGACCCAGTACTTC	CASSVMTGPQETQYF
TRBV4-1	.	TRBD2	TRBJ2-3	TGCGCCAGCAGCCCAGAAGGACTAGCGGGCACAGATACGCAGTATTTT	CASSPEGLAGTDTQYF
TRBV27	.	.	TRBJ1-5	TGTGCCAGCAGTTTTGGGCATCAGCCCCAGCATTTT	CASSFGHQPQHF
TRBV24-1	.	TRBD2	TRBJ2-5	TGTGCCACCAGTGATTTGTCCTTAGCGGGGGGGCAAGAGACCCAGTACTTC	CATSDLSLAGGQETQYF
TRBV18	.	TRBD1	TRBJ1-4	TGTGCCAGCTCACCCGGACAGGGGGCGAATGAAAAACTGTTTTTT	CASSPGQGANEKLFF
TRBV4-1	few	.	TRBJ2-3	TGCGCCAGCAGTACAGGGTTGAGCACAGATACGCAGTATTTT	CASSTGLSTDTQYF
TRBV10-3	.	.	TRBJ1-3	TGTGCCATCAGTGGCGCAGGGGCGAACGGTGGAAACACCATATATTTT	CAISGAGANGGNTIYF
TRBV24-1	.	.	TRBJ2-2	TGTGCCACCAGTGATTTAGGGGCGGTTGGAGCCGGGGAGCTGTTTTTT	CATSDLGAVGAGELFF
TRBV19	few	TRBD1	TRBJ1-1	TGTGCCAGTAGTTGGGACAGGGGTGGCACTGAAGCTTTCTTT	CASSWDRGGTEAFF
TRBV6-2/TRBV6-3	.	.	TRBJ2-5	TGTGCCAGCAGTTACCAGAAACCCTTTGGAGAGACCCAGTACTTC	CASSYQKPFGETQYF
TRBV5-6	.	.	TRBJ1-2	TGTGCCAGCAGCTTGGAGGGGGACTATGGCTACACCTTC	CASSLEGDYGYTF
TRBV5-1	once	TRBD2	TRBJ2-5	TGCGCCAGCAGCCGGGGGGGCGTGGAGACCCAGTACTTC	CASSRGGVETQYF
TRBV5-6	.	TRBD1	TRBJ1-1	TGTGCCAGCAGCGCAGGGACAGGGGTAGGTGGGGACACTGAAGCTTTCTTT	CASSAGTGVGGDTEAFF
TRBV6-5	few	TRBD1	TRBJ2-1	TGTGCCAGCACCTGGGACAGGGCGAGCTACAATGAGCAGTTCTTC	CASTWDRASYNEQFF
TRBV6-6	.	.	TRBJ2-2	TGTGCCAGCAGTTACGGGCGGGGGAACACCGGGGAGCTGTTTTTT	CASSYGRGNTGELFF
TRBV7-6	.	.	TRBJ1-3	TGTGCCAGCAGCTTTGACTGGAACTCTGGAAACACCATATATTTT	CASSFDWNSGNTIYF
TRBV7-9	.	.	TRBJ1-4	TGTGCCAGCAGCCCCCCAAGGGTCGGGGCAACTAATGAAAAACTGTTTTTT	CASSPPRVGATNEKLFF
TRBV6-1	.	TRBD1	TRBJ2-1	TGTGCCAGCAGTGAGGGACAGCCACTCTTC	CASSEGQPLF
TRBV6-6	.	.	TRBJ2-7	TGTGCCAGCAGCCCTCGGGGGGCCCCCTACGAGCAGTACTTC	CASSPRGAPYEQYF
TRBV5-1	.	TRBD1	TRBJ2-2	TGCGCCAGCAGCGGTAGGACAGGGGCGAACACCGGGGAGCTGTTTTTT	CASSGRTGANTGELFF
TRBV18	.	TRBD2	TRBJ2-5	TGTGCCAGCTCACCGTTGGGACTAGCGGGGCGGGAGACCCAGTACTTC	CASSPLGLAGRETQYF
TRBV15	.	.	TRBJ1-1	TGTGCCACCAGCGGACAGCAGAACACTGAAGCTTTCTTT	CATSGQQNTEAFF
TRBV7-2	.	.	TRBJ1-2	TGTGCCAGCAGCTCCCCGGATCACAGGGCTGGCTACACCTTC	CASSSPDHRAGYTF
TRBV10-3	.	.	TRBJ2-3	TGTGCCATCAGTGGGAGTCAAGCGACGAGCACAGATACGCAGTATTTT	CAISGSQATSTDTQYF
TRBV5-1	few	TRBD2	TRBJ2-2	TGCGCCAGCACTAGCGGGGGGGCAAGGACCGGGGAGCTGTTTTTT	CASTSGGARTGELFF
TRBV4-3	.	.	TRBJ2-3	TGCGCCAGCAGCCAAGACAGGGTAGATACGCAGTATTTT	CASSQDRVDTQYF
TRBV4-1	.	TRBD1	TRBJ2-7	TGCGCCAGCAGCCAAGGGACAGGGGGGGTCAACGAGCAGTACTTC	CASSQGTGGVNEQYF